Reported below is one T cell receptor (beta chain). Sequence at one end of the junction differs from germline and may be a read error. The data are from a study of blood T cell repertoires in COVID-19. This CDR3 is built from 14 residues. Germline V gene data show CDR1 as ENHRY and CDR2 as SYGVKD. Measured with immunoSEQ multiplex PCR; TCRdb has only the in-frame clones, and not every one. This table holds 150,000 or so clones, approximately 90% found once. The chain is built from TRBV10-3 and TRBJ1-3; D is possibly TRBD1 (6 bases). The source is a man younger than 30 with COVID-19, enrolled during active disease. Sequenced sample: peripheral blood. The CDR3 DNA is TGTGCCATCTGTGAAGGACAGACTGGAAACACCATATATTTT. Translating gives CAICEGQTGNTIYF.